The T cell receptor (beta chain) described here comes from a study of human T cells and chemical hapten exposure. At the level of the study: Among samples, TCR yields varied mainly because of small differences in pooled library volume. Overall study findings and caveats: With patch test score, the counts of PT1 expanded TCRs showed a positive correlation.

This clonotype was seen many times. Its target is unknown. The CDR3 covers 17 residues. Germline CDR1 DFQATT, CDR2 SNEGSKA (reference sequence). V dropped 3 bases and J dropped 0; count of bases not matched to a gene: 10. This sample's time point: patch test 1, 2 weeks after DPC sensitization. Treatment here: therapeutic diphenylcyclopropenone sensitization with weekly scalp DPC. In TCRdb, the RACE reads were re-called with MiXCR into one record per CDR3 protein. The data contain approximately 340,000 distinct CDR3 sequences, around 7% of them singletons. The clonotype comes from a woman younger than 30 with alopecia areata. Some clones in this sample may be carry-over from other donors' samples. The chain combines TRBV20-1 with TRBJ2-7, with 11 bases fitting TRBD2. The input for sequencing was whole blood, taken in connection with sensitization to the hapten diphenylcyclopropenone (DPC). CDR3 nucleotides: TGCAGTGCTAGGCTTCCGGGACTAGCGGACAACTCCTACGAGCAGTACTTC. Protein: CSARLPGLADNSYEQYF.